This TCR beta chain is drawn from a study of breast tumors, draining lymph nodes, adjacent tissues. From the multiplex PCR reads, TCRdb called clonotypes with MiXCR, one entry per CDR3 protein. The sample consists of 80,000 to 130,000 distinct CDR3 sequences, around 20% of them appearing once. Samples came from axillary lymph nodes draining the breast cancer. Concerning this clonotype: The antigen is not known.

General study findings and limits: Luminal-like breast cancer showed significantly greater tumor-nontumor repertoire similarity than basal-like breast cancer did. Findings are consistent with lymph node origin and intratumoral expansion of most tumor T cells. Tumor TCR diversity was below lymph nodes but above nontumor tissue. The lymph node origin of tumor T cells was framed as consistent with a hypothesis, not demonstrated.

The material sequenced was axillary lymph node tissue. This TCR was recovered from a female donor with breast cancer. Some clones in this sample may be carry-over from other donors' samples.

CDR3 nucleotide sequence: TGTGCCAGCAGTTACAGGGCTTCGGCCTACGAGCAGTACTTC. It translates to CASSYRASAYEQYF. This chain joins TRBV6-1 and TRBJ2-7, with a possible D match to TRBD1 (6 bases). V lost 5 bases and J 2 bases, leaving 13 bases between the germline ends. CDR3 length: 14 amino acids. From germline, CDR1 is MNHNS and CDR2 SASEGT.